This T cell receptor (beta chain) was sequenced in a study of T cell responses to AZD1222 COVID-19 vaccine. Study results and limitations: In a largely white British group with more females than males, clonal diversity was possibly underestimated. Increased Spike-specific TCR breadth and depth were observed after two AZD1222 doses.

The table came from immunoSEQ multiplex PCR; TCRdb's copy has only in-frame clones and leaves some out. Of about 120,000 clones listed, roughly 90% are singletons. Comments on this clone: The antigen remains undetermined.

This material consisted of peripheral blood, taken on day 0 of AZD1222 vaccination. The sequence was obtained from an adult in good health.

The CDR3 DNA follows: TGTGCCAGTACTCGCCGGGGGGATTACTCTGGAAACACCATATATTTT. Encoded protein: CASTRRGDYSGNTIYF. J is TRBJ1-3 and V is TRBV19; D is perhaps TRBD1 (5 bases). Germline loops: CDR1 LNHDA, CDR2 SQIVND (reference sequence). This CDR3 is built from 16 residues. The V gene lost 7 bases and the J gene lost 0 bases, with 16 bases spanning the gap.